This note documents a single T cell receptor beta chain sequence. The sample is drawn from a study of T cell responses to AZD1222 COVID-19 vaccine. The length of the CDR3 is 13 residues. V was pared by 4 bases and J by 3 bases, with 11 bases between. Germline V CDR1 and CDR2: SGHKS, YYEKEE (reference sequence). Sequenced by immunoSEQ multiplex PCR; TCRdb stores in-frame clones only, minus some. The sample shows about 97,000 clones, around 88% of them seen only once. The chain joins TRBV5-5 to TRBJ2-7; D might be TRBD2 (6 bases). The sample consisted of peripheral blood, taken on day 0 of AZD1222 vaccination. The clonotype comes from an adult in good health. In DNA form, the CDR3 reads TGTGCCAGCAGCCGGGGGTTTTTCTACGAGCAGTACTTC. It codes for CASSRGFFYEQYF.